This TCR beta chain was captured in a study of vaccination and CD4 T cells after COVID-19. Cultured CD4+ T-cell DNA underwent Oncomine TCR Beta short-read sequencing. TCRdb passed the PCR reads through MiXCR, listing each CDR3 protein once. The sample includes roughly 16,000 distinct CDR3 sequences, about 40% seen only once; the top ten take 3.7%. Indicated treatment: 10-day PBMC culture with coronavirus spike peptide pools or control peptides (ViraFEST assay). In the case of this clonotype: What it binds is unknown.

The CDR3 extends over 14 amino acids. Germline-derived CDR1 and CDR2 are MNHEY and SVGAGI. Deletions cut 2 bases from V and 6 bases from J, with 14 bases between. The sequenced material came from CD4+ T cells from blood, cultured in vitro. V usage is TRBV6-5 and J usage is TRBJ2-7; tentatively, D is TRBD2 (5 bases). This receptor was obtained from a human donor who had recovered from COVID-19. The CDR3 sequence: CASSYISEAGEQYF. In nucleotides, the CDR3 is TGTGCCAGCAGTTACATTAGCGAGGCTGGCGAGCAGTACTTC.